This paragraph covers one T cell receptor beta chain sequence. Sequencing was performed with immunoSEQ multiplex PCR; in TCRdb, only in-frame clones are kept and a portion is missing. The data show fewer than 75,000 clones, with roughly nine tenths seen just once and approximately 8.9% held by the top ten. The germline gives CDR1 SNHLY, CDR2 FYNNEI. The CDR3 has 15 amino acids. The germline V and J ends were trimmed by 6 bases and 4 bases, with 19 bases remaining between them. The source of the sample is a study of blood T cell repertoires in COVID-19. Specimen: peripheral blood. The sequence derives from an elderly man with acute or convalescent COVID-19. The genes are TRBV2 and TRBJ2-7, with D maybe TRBD1 (6 bases). In DNA form, the CDR3 reads TGTGCCAGCAGAACGGCCGGGACACCAGGGTACGAGCAGTACTTC. Protein product: CASRTAGTPGYEQYF.